This is a list of T cell receptor beta chains from one sample in a study of cytomegalovirus exposure and HLA in healthy donors. The method was immunoSEQ multiplex PCR; TCRdb's version includes in-frame clones alone and lacks a portion of them. The sample holds about 140,000 clones, more than 75% seen once. Sample: PBMCs. The receptors here all came from a man younger than 35 in good health and CMV-seropositive. CDR3s include the opening cysteine and the closing phenylalanine or tryptophan. D genes are given only for firm matches. Expanded clones get a size class; other rows say once, few or many, or leave the size out.

TRBV30	TRBD1	TRBJ1-6	once	CAWSARDRGSSYNSPLHF	TGTGCCTGGAGTGCCCGGGACAGGGGGAGCTCCTATAATTCACCCCTCCACTTT
TRBV5-6	-	TRBJ1-4	-	CASSWRTAPTNEKLFF	TGTGCCAGCAGCTGGAGGACGGCCCCAACTAATGAAAAACTGTTTTTT
TRBV4-1	-	TRBJ2-7	once	CASSPSPTSSSGQYF	TGCGCCAGCAGCCCCAGCCCGACTAGTTCTTCGGGGCAGTACTTC
TRBV5-6	TRBD2	TRBJ2-7	-	CASSFYQTIGGEQYF	TGTGCCAGCAGCTTTTATCAGACGATCGGGGGGGAGCAGTACTTC
TRBV15	TRBD1	TRBJ1-2	-	CATGATGGNYGYTF	TGTGCCACCGGCGCGACAGGGGGAAACTATGGCTACACCTTC
TRBV6-5	-	TRBJ1-1	-	CASSRGPEAFF	TGTGCCAGCAGCAGGGGTCCTGAAGCTTTCTTT
TRBV5-4	-	TRBJ2-3	-	CASSSDSSTDTQYF	TGTGCCAGCAGCTCGGACAGCAGCACAGATACGCAGTATTTT
TRBV6-1	TRBD1	TRBJ2-2	-	CVGGQGYTGELFF	TGCGTAGGGGGACAGGGGTACACCGGGGAGCTGTTTTTT
TRBV5-1	TRBD1	TRBJ1-1	once	CASSSRTGMLAFF	TGCGCCAGCAGCTCCCGGACAGGGATGTTAGCTTTCTTT
TRBV10-3	-	TRBJ1-1	-	CAIAENTEAFF	TGTGCCATCGCAGAGAACACTGAAGCTTTCTTT
TRBV5-6	-	TRBJ2-1	-	CASSFGQGPYNEQFF	TGTGCCAGCAGCTTTGGGCAGGGCCCCTACAATGAGCAGTTCTTC
TRBV2	-	TRBJ1-1	-	CASSLDQGVTNTEAFF	TGTGCCAGCAGTCTCGATCAAGGGGTTACGAACACTGAAGCTTTCTTT
TRBV15	-	TRBJ2-2	-	CATSRGAGANTGELFF	TGTGCCACCAGCAGAGGGGCAGGGGCAAACACCGGGGAGCTGTTTTTT
TRBV5-1	-	TRBJ2-5	-	CASSLGLGSGETQYF	TGCGCCAGCAGCTTGGGGCTAGGATCGGGGGAGACCCAGTACTTC
TRBV10-1	-	TRBJ1-1	few	CASSESGTQAEAFF	TGCGCCAGCAGTGAGTCGGGGACACAAGCTGAAGCTTTCTTT
TRBV2	-	TRBJ1-2	-	CASSRQRSPEGYTF	TGTGCCAGCAGTCGTCAACGGTCTCCCGAGGGCTACACCTTC
TRBV5-6	TRBD2	TRBJ2-7	-	CASSQTLAGGPSYEQYF	TGTGCCAGCAGCCAGACACTAGCGGGAGGGCCCTCCTACGAGCAGTACTTC
TRBV11-3	TRBD1	TRBJ1-1	-	CASSFRMDRGTEAFF	TGTGCCAGCAGCTTCCGGATGGACAGGGGGACTGAAGCTTTCTTT
TRBV9	-	TRBJ2-5	-	CASSVGRGQETQYF	TGTGCCAGCAGCGTAGGGCGGGGCCAGGAGACCCAGTACTTC
TRBV28	TRBD2	TRBJ2-7	few	CAGSPAGLAGEGEEQYF	TGTGCCGGCTCCCCCGCCGGACTAGCGGGAGAAGGAGAAGAGCAGTACTTC
TRBV2	TRBD2	TRBJ2-7	-	CASSGLAGVEQYF	TGTGCCAGCAGTGGACTAGCGGGAGTTGAGCAGTACTTC
TRBV6-1	-	TRBJ2-6	-	CASSEGPSLGSGANVLTF	TGTGCCAGCAGTGAAGGGCCGAGTTTAGGGAGTGGGGCCAACGTCCTGACTTTC
TRBV6-6	-	TRBJ1-1	-	CASSPLGGFAEAFF	TGTGCCAGCAGCCCCCTAGGTGGTTTCGCTGAAGCTTTCTTT
TRBV5-1	-	TRBJ2-7	-	CASSLPSYEQYF	TGCGCCAGCAGCCTCCCCTCCTACGAGCAGTACTTC
TRBV5-6	TRBD1	TRBJ1-3	few	CASSSVDRDSGNTIYF	TGTGCCAGCAGCTCCGTAGACAGGGATAGCGGAAACACCATATATTTT
TRBV4-1	-	TRBJ1-5	-	CASSPDRTNQPQHF	TGCGCCAGCAGCCCGGACAGAACCAATCAGCCCCAGCATTTT
TRBV5-1	-	TRBJ2-7	-	CASSLEGLRSLGPYEQYF	TGCGCCAGCAGCTTGGAGGGACTCAGATCCTTGGGGCCCTACGAGCAGTACTTC
TRBV6-5	-	TRBJ2-6	once	CASSWAARSGANVLTF	TGTGCCAGCAGTTGGGCTGCGCGCTCTGGGGCCAACGTCCTGACTTTC
TRBV29-1	TRBD1	TRBJ1-4	-	CSGRRTGDEKLFF	TGCAGCGGGCGGAGGACAGGGGATGAAAAACTGTTTTTT
TRBV7-2	TRBD1	TRBJ1-2	-	CASSFRDRYYGYTF	TGTGCCAGCAGCTTTAGGGACAGATACTATGGCTACACCTTC
TRBV30	-	TRBJ1-1	-	CAGGGGGHTEAFF	TGTGCCGGAGGGGGGGGCGGCCACACTGAAGCTTTCTTT
TRBV27	TRBD1	TRBJ2-1	-	CASISGTGEYNEQFF	TGTGCCAGCATTTCCGGGACAGGGGAATACAATGAGCAGTTCTTC
TRBV2	TRBD2	TRBJ2-7	-	CASSEGPSGRYEQYF	TGTGCCAGCAGTGAAGGTCCTAGCGGGAGATACGAGCAGTACTTC
TRBV18	TRBD1	TRBJ1-4	-	CASSGQGDEKLFF	TGTGCCAGCTCGGGGCAGGGGGACGAAAAACTGTTTTTT
TRBV4-1	TRBD1	TRBJ2-1	-	CASSHMGQGRHNEQFF	TGCGCCAGCAGCCACATGGGACAGGGGCGGCACAATGAGCAGTTCTTC
TRBV5-1	TRBD2	TRBJ2-3	once	CASSLPTSGTADTQYF	TGCGCCAGCAGCTTGCCGACTAGCGGGACGGCAGATACGCAGTATTTT
TRBV6-6	TRBD1	TRBJ1-1	few	CASSYSGQGAAEAFF	TGTGCCAGCAGTTACTCGGGTCAGGGGGCCGCTGAAGCTTTCTTT
TRBV15	-	TRBJ1-4	-	CATSRVYRVSTNEKLFF	TGTGCCACCAGCAGAGTTTACAGGGTGTCGACTAATGAAAAACTGTTTTTT
TRBV4-1	-	TRBJ2-5	-	CASSQDTRRQETQYF	TGCGCCAGCAGCCAAGATACGAGGCGGCAAGAGACCCAGTACTTC
TRBV19	-	TRBJ2-2	-	CASRDFGEIANTGELFF	TGTGCCAGTAGAGACTTCGGGGAAATTGCGAACACCGGGGAGCTGTTTTTT
TRBV28	-	TRBJ2-4	-	CASGGHLLAKNIQYF	TGTGCCAGCGGGGGACATCTTCTAGCCAAAAACATTCAGTACTTC
TRBV5-1	TRBD1	TRBJ2-1	-	CASSSQGDEQFF	TGCGCCAGCAGCTCGCAGGGGGATGAGCAGTTCTTC
TRBV4-1	TRBD1	TRBJ1-1	-	CASSQGDRGVAAFF	TGCGCCAGCAGCCAAGGGGACAGGGGAGTCGCAGCTTTCTTT
TRBV28	-	TRBJ2-7	-	CASSLEQGVGEQYF	TGTGCCAGCAGTTTGGAACAGGGAGTTGGCGAGCAGTACTTC
TRBV6-1	-	TRBJ1-1	-	CASTPGGPEAFF	TGTGCCAGCACTCCGGGGGGACCTGAAGCTTTCTTT
TRBV5-6	TRBD2	TRBJ2-7	few	CASSSGTPYEQYF	TGTGCCAGCAGCAGCGGGACCCCATACGAGCAGTACTTC
TRBV27	TRBD1	TRBJ1-2	-	CASRGQTNYGYTF	TGTGCCAGCAGGGGACAGACTAACTATGGCTACACCTTC
TRBV27	TRBD2	TRBJ2-2	-	CASSFGAGDTGELFF	TGTGCCAGCAGTTTCGGAGCGGGAGACACCGGGGAGCTGTTTTTT
TRBV6-6	-	TRBJ2-7	once	CASSYRTVTSSYEQYF	TGTGCCAGCAGTTACCGGACAGTTACGAGCTCCTACGAGCAGTACTTC
TRBV11-2	-	TRBJ2-3	few	CASSSGKSTDTQYF	TGTGCCAGCAGTAGCGGAAAAAGCACAGATACGCAGTATTTT
TRBV6-1	TRBD1	TRBJ1-2	once	CASGLDRGFYGYTF	TGTGCCAGCGGGTTAGACAGGGGGTTTTATGGCTACACCTTC
TRBV28	-	TRBJ1-5	once	CASSRTGRGNQPQHF	TGTGCCAGCAGTAGAACAGGGAGAGGCAATCAGCCCCAGCATTTT
TRBV19	-	TRBJ1-1	once	CASSISRGDTEAFF	TGTGCCAGTAGTATAAGCCGCGGTGACACTGAAGCTTTCTTT
TRBV9	TRBD1	TRBJ2-3	-	CASSVGDRGEKDTQYF	TGTGCCAGCAGCGTAGGAGACAGGGGGGAGAAAGATACGCAGTATTTT